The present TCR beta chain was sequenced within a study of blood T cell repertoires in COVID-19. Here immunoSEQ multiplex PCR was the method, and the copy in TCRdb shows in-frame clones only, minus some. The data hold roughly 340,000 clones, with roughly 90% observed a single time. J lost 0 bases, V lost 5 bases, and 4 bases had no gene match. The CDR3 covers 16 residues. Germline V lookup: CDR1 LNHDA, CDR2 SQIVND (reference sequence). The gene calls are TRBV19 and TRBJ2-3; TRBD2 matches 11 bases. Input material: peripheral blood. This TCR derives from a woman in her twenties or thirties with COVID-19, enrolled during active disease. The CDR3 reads CASSWSSGRSTDTQYF. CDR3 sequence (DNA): TGTGCCAGTAGTTGGTCTAGCGGGAGGAGCACAGATACGCAGTATTTT.